These 30 T cell receptor beta chains were sequenced from one sample in a study of shared clonotypes between healthy human individuals. CD45RO-negative, CCR7-positively selected cells formed the naive CD8 fraction, excluding terminally differentiated effector memory CD45RA+ cells. The assay was immunoSEQ multiplex PCR, and TCRdb's table has in-frame clones only and misses some. The sample has 2 million to 2.5 million clones, just under 95% seen once. Sequencing was carried out using naive CD8+ T cells sorted from blood. All receptors derive from a man in his late teens or twenties in good health.

This clone was picked up one time. The chain has TRBV27 and TRBJ1-2, with TRBD1 identical over 8 bases. Trimming at V came to 5 bases and at J to 4 bases, leaving 9 bases not matched to a gene. Germline CDR1 and CDR2: MNHEY and SMNVEV (reference sequence). The CDR3 has 15 amino acids. CDR3 DNA sequence: TGTGCCAGCAGTACACAGGGGGGGAGTGGCTATGGCTACACCTTC. Its translation: CASSTQGGSGYGYTF.

V and J are TRBV15 and TRBJ2-7; 10 positions agree with TRBD2. The J segment lost 4 bases and the V segment lost 3 bases, leaving 6 bases of the junction unmatched. The CDR3 runs 15 residues. The germline gives CDR1 LNHNV, CDR2 YYDKDF (reference sequence). The CDR3 protein is CATSSGSGREYEQYF. CDR3 bases: TGTGCCACCAGCAGTGGGAGCGGGAGGGAGTACGAGCAGTACTTC. Drawing the rest from reference TRBV15 and TRBJ2-7, the complete variable domain is DAMVIQNPRYQVTQFGKPVTLSCSQTLNHNVMYWYQQKSSQAPKLLFHYYDKDFNNEADTPDNFQSRRPNTSFCFLDIRSPGLGDTAMYLCATSSGSGREYEQYFGPGTRLTVT.

The chain couples TRBV10-3 to TRBJ2-2; 10 bases are shared with TRBD2. CDR1 is ENHRY, CDR2 SYGVKD, per germline. V lost 0 bases to trimming and J lost 6 bases; unmatched junction nucleotides: 4. This CDR3 spans 16 amino acids. The CDR3 spells CAISESLAGSAGELFF. The CDR3 coding sequence is TGTGCCATCAGTGAGTCACTAGCGGGGTCGGCCGGGGAGCTGTTTTTT.

The rearrangement uses TRBV5-6 and TRBJ2-1, with no clear D. This CDR3 has 16 residues. Trimming pared 0 bases from V and 2 bases from J, leaving 12 bases between. In germline, CDR1 is SGHDT, CDR2 YYEEEE. The CDR3 here is CASSLVRASTYNEQFF. CDR3 bases: TGTGCCAGCAGCTTGGTACGGGCCTCGACCTACAATGAGCAGTTCTTC. Full variable domain (missing parts from reference TRBV5-6 and TRBJ2-1): DAGVTQSPTHLIKTRGQQVTLRCSPKSGHDTVSWYQQALGQGPQFIFQYYEEEERQRGNFPDRFSGHQFPNYSSELNVNALLLGDSALYLCASSLVRASTYNEQFFGPGTRLTVL.

The chain is built from TRBV6-1 and TRBJ1-6, with unresolved D. Trimming cost V 3 bases and J 4 bases, with 10 bases left between them. This CDR3 contains 15 residues. Germline V gene sequence: CDR1 MNHNS, CDR2 SASEGT. As DNA, the CDR3 is TGTGCCAGCAGTGACGGATCGACTTATAATTCACCCCTCCACTTT. Encoded protein: CASSDGSTYNSPLHF.

The J gene is TRBJ1-2, the V gene TRBV9; TRBD1 matches at 8 bases. V lost 2 bases to trimming and J lost 6 bases; unmatched junction nucleotides: 3. The CDR3 runs to 13 residues. Germline-derived CDR1 and CDR2 are SGDLS and YYNGEE. The CDR3 is CASSVTGVDGYTF. DNA for the CDR3: TGTGCCAGCAGCGTGACAGGGGTCGATGGCTACACCTTC.

In DNA form, the CDR3 reads TGTGCCTGGAGTCATGGGACTAGCGGGGGGAACACCGGGGAGCTGTTTTTT. Protein product: CAWSHGTSGGNTGELFF. This sequence joins TRBV30 and TRBJ2-2, with 14 bases identical to TRBD2. V was clipped by 2 bases and J by 1 base; unmatched bases: 3. The CDR3 covers 17 residues. Germline CDR1 reads GTSNPN; CDR2 reads SVGIG (reference sequence).

The chain carries TRBV5-5 and TRBJ2-7; D is possibly TRBD1 (6 bases). The CDR3 sequence is 15 residues long. The V end was cut by 4 bases, the J end by 2 bases, with 16 bases between. Germline loops: CDR1 SGHKS, CDR2 YYEKEE (reference sequence). CDR3 protein: CASSPKYEGAYEQYF. The CDR3 DNA sequence: TGTGCCAGCAGCCCAAAATACGAGGGGGCCTACGAGCAGTACTTC. The whole variable domain, filled in from reference TRBV5-5 and TRBJ2-7, reads DAGVTQSPTHLIKTRGQQVTLRCSPISGHKSVSWYQQVLGQGPQFIFQYYEKEERGRGNFPDRFSARQFPNYSSELNVNALLLGDSALYLCASSPKYEGAYEQYFGPGTRLTVT.

This rearrangement joins TRBV19 to TRBJ2-7; D is tentatively TRBD1 or TRBD2 (5 bases each). Germline lookup yields CDR1 LNHDA and CDR2 SQIVND (reference sequence). The CDR3 loop spans 14 amino acids. Trimming stripped 6 bases from V and 5 bases from J, with 17 bases between. The CDR3 reads CASSGAGLLNEQYF. In nucleotides, the CDR3 is TGTGCCAGTAGCGGGGCAGGACTCTTGAACGAGCAGTACTTC.

The V call is TRBV10-2, the J call TRBJ2-7; 10 bases are shared with TRBD1. V shed 6 bases and J 5 bases; nucleotides not matched to a gene: 7. The CDR3 has 14 residues. Germline V gives CDR1 WSHSY, CDR2 SAAADI. CDR3 nucleotide sequence: TGCGCCAGCAGCGGGACAGGGGTCAACGACGAGCAGTACTTC. This encodes CASSGTGVNDEQYF.

This rearrangement joins TRBV4-3 to TRBJ2-7; D not resolved. Germline-derived CDR1 and CDR2 are LGHNA and YSLEER. V shed 4 bases and J shed 0 bases, with 10 bases lying between them. The CDR3 length is 14 residues. CDR3 nucleotide sequence: TGCGCCAGCAGCCCGAGTCACAGCTCCTACGAGCAGTACTTC. Its translation: CASSPSHSSYEQYF.

As concerns this clone: This sample includes further DNA sequences coding for the same CDR3. V usage is TRBV13 and J usage is TRBJ2-5, with 7 bases lining up with TRBD1. CDR1 and CDR2 from the germline V gene are PRHDT and FYEKMQ (reference sequence). V lost 4 bases, J lost 3 bases, and 2 bases stayed unmatched. This CDR3 is 13 amino acids long. The CDR3: CASSSGTEETQYF. The DNA of the CDR3 is TGTGCCAGCAGCTCCGGGACAGAAGAGACCCAGTACTTC.

This chain uses TRBV2 with TRBJ1-3, with D uncertain. V lost 8 bases, J lost 0 bases, and 11 bases lay in between. The germline CDR1 and CDR2 sequences are SNHLY and FYNNEI. The CDR3 extends over 14 amino acids. The CDR3 is CASLPANSGNTIYF. The CDR3 coding sequence is TGTGCCAGCCTCCCCGCGAACTCTGGAAACACCATATATTTT.

This clone was counted once. The rearrangement joins TRBV5-1 to TRBJ2-7, with 7 bases aligning to TRBD1. V gave up 4 bases and J gave up 3 bases; unmatched junction bases: 7. CDR1 and CDR2 from the germline V gene are SGHRS and YFSETQ. The length of the CDR3 is 14 residues. DNA for the CDR3: TGCGCCAGCAGCACGTGGGGACAGAACTACGAGCAGTACTTC. Translating gives CASSTWGQNYEQYF.

This clone came up once. CDR3 in amino acids: CASSEGTDFNTGELFF. CDR3 bases: TGCGCCAGCAGTGAAGGGACCGACTTTAACACCGGGGAGCTGTTTTTT. The V call is TRBV10-1, the J call TRBJ2-2; D is perhaps TRBD1 or TRBD2 (5 bases each). Trimming left V 3 bases short and J 2 bases short, with 13 bases between. The CDR3 loop spans 16 amino acids. The germline CDR1 and CDR2 sequences are WNHNN and SYGVQD (reference sequence).

The chain recombines TRBV6-5 with TRBJ1-5; D is possibly TRBD1 (5 bases). V was shortened by 4 bases and J by 7 bases, with 17 bases between the two germline ends. The CDR3 sequence is 15 residues long. CDR1 is MNHEY and CDR2 is SVGAGI in the germline V gene. CDR3 protein: CASSSIGATGQPQHF. The DNA of the CDR3 is TGTGCCAGCAGTTCGATAGGGGCAACGGGGCAGCCCCAGCATTTT.

The chain links TRBV6-1 to TRBJ2-7; 10 bases line up with TRBD2. The CDR3 consists of 14 residues. Trimming removed 3 bases from V and 4 bases from J; junction bases left unmatched: 3. Germline V lookup: CDR1 MNHNS, CDR2 SASEGT. The CDR3 bases are TGTGCCAGCAGTGAGACTAGCGGGTATTACGAGCAGTACTTC. It encodes CASSETSGYYEQYF.

The chain links TRBV7-9 to TRBJ2-1, with a weak D call TRBD2 (7 bases). Germline V gene data show CDR1 as SEHNR and CDR2 as FQNEAQ (reference sequence). The length of the CDR3 is 15 residues. Between the trimmed V and J ends, which lost 1 base and 4 bases, there was a span of 11 bases. The CDR3 DNA follows: TGTGCCAGCAGCTTAGACGGGGGGCCATACAATGAGCAGTTCTTC. Protein sequence: CASSLDGGPYNEQFF.

The rearrangement links TRBV7-9 to TRBJ2-2; D may match TRBD1 or TRBD2 (5 bases each). V dropped 5 bases and J dropped 4 bases, with 11 bases sitting between them. CDR1 and CDR2 (germline): SEHNR, FQNEAQ (reference sequence). This CDR3 comprises 14 residues. The chain's CDR3 is CASSPTGTTGELFF. The CDR3 nucleotides read TGTGCCAGCAGCCCTACTGGGACCACCGGGGAGCTGTTTTTT.

This clone was seen once. The chain employs TRBV18 and TRBJ1-6; 8 nucleotides agree with TRBD1. CDR3 length equals 15 residues. The germline V gene has CDR1 KGHSH and CDR2 LQKENI. V dropped 6 bases and J dropped 7; count of bases not matched to a gene: 8. CDR3 bases: TGTGCCAGCTCGAACAGGGGGACTTTCAATTCACCCCTCCACTTT. Translated: CASSNRGTFNSPLHF.

This rearrangement joins TRBV2 to TRBJ2-3; unclear D gene. Between the trimmed V and J ends, which lost 8 bases and 0 bases, there was a span of 12 bases. Germline-derived CDR1 and CDR2 are SNHLY and FYNNEI. The CDR3 consists of 14 residues. The CDR3 DNA sequence: TGTGCCAGCTCTCGTACCCCTAGCACAGATACGCAGTATTTT. This translates into CASSRTPSTDTQYF.

This chain uses TRBV9 with TRBJ2-3; 7 bases line up with TRBD2. The germline V gene encodes CDR1 SGDLS and CDR2 YYNGEE. V was clipped by 4 bases and J by 6 bases; unmatched bases: 11. The CDR3 sequence is 15 residues long. The CDR3 region is CASSPPGLGWDTQYF. In DNA form, the CDR3 reads TGTGCCAGCAGCCCCCCAGGACTAGGCTGGGATACGCAGTATTTT. Supplemented by reference TRBV9 and TRBJ2-3, the full variable domain reads DSGVTQTPKHLITATGQRVTLRCSPRSGDLSVYWYQQSLDQGLQFLIQYYNGEERAKGNILERFSAQQFPDLHSELNLSSLELGDSALYFCASSPPGLGWDTQYFGPGTRLTVL.

The chain joins TRBV10-3 to TRBJ1-6, with TRBD1 matching 7 bases. Germline trimming cut 2 bases from V and 2 bases from J; bases unmatched to any gene: 6. The CDR3 is 17 residues long. Germline CDR1 is ENHRY and CDR2 is SYGVKD. The CDR3 region has the DNA TGTGCCATCAGTGAGAAACGACAGGGCGCCTATAATTCACCCCTCCACTTT. Translated: CAISEKRQGAYNSPLHF.

A remark on this clone: Other DNA sequences in this sample translate to the same CDR3. The V gene is TRBV6-1, the J gene TRBJ2-1, with unresolved D. Germline CDR1 and CDR2: MNHNS and SASEGT. The CDR3 consists of 12 residues. Deletions cut 2 bases from V and 10 bases from J, with 9 bases between. The CDR3 DNA is TGTGCCAGCAGTGAATCGGGTGGGGAGCAGTTCTTC. Translation: CASSESGGEQFF.

This clone was recorded once. This chain uses TRBV2 with TRBJ2-7; maybe TRBD1 (5 bases). CDR3 length: 12 amino acids. The V gene lost 4 bases and the J gene lost 6 bases, with 10 bases spanning the gap. In germline, CDR1 is SNHLY, CDR2 FYNNEI. The CDR3 here is CASSAGLSEQYF. The CDR3 DNA follows: TGTGCCAGCAGTGCAGGGTTGAGCGAGCAGTACTTC.

The chain couples TRBV6-6 to TRBJ1-6; 7 nucleotides align to TRBD1. J was trimmed by 6 bases and V by 2 bases; bases with no gene match: 4. The V gene's germline CDR1 is MNHNY and CDR2 SVGAGI (reference sequence). CDR3 length: 15 amino acids. CDR3 in DNA: TGTGCCAGCAGTTACGGGCAGGGGGTTAATTCACCCCTCCACTTT. This gives the protein CASSYGQGVNSPLHF.

Remarks on this clone: Other DNA sequences within the sample encode an identical CDR3. The chain recombines TRBV27 with TRBJ2-7; a weak D match, TRBD1 (5 bases). The CDR3 is made up of 13 amino acids. The V end was cut by 0 bases, the J end by 4 bases, with 7 bases between. The germline V gene encodes CDR1 MNHEY and CDR2 SMNVEV (reference sequence). The CDR3 DNA reads as TGTGCCAGCAGTTTATCGACAGAATACGAGCAGTACTTC. Its protein is CASSLSTEYEQYF.

V is TRBV19 and J is TRBJ1-2, with TRBD1 as a possible D gene (5 bases). The germline V gene has CDR1 LNHDA and CDR2 SQIVND (reference sequence). The V and J ends lost 7 bases and 10 bases respectively, with 34 bases between them. This CDR3 contains 18 residues. The CDR3 sequence: CASNIAWAAGDSVELYTF. Here the CDR3 DNA reads TGTGCCAGTAATATTGCGTGGGCAGCGGGGGACTCGGTGGAACTCTACACCTTC.

The rearrangement links TRBV7-9 to TRBJ1-5; D is unclear. V gave up 4 bases and J gave up 4 bases, with 5 bases separating them. CDR3 size: 12 residues. Germline lookup yields CDR1 SEHNR and CDR2 FQNEAQ (reference sequence). CDR3 sequence: CASSYTNQPQHF. Here the CDR3 DNA reads TGTGCCAGCAGCTACACGAATCAGCCCCAGCATTTT.

The chain uses TRBV5-4 and TRBJ2-5, with 11 bases lining up with TRBD2. CDR3 length equals 15 residues. Trimming removed 4 bases from V and 1 base from J; junction bases left unmatched: 3. CDR1 SGHNT and CDR2 YYREEE come from the germline V gene (reference sequence). The DNA of the CDR3 is TGTGCCAGCAGCCTAGCGGGGGGCCTCCAAGAGACCCAGTACTTC. It is translated as CASSLAGGLQETQYF.